This T cell receptor beta chain derives from a study of T cell responses to AZD1222 COVID-19 vaccine. V lost 4 bases, J lost 6 bases, and 8 bases lay in between. The CDR3 is made up of 12 amino acids. Germline V gene data show CDR1 as SGHDT and CDR2 as YYEEEE. As concerns this clone: Its antigen is not identified.

General study findings and limits: Just five to seven people given AZD1222 tested seropositive at baseline. Clonal diversity was possibly underestimated; the donors were predominantly white British and more often female.

Using immunoSEQ multiplex PCR, the repertoire was profiled, and TCRdb retains in-frame clones only, with some absent. The sample yields some 130,000 clones, approximately 88% seen once. The chain uses TRBV5-6 and TRBJ1-5; no clear D. The sequence was collected from an adult in good health. This material consisted of peripheral blood, taken on day 0 of AZD1222 vaccination. CDR3 protein: CASSVLSQPQHF. As DNA, the CDR3 is TGTGCCAGCAGCGTATTGAGTCAGCCCCAGCATTTT.